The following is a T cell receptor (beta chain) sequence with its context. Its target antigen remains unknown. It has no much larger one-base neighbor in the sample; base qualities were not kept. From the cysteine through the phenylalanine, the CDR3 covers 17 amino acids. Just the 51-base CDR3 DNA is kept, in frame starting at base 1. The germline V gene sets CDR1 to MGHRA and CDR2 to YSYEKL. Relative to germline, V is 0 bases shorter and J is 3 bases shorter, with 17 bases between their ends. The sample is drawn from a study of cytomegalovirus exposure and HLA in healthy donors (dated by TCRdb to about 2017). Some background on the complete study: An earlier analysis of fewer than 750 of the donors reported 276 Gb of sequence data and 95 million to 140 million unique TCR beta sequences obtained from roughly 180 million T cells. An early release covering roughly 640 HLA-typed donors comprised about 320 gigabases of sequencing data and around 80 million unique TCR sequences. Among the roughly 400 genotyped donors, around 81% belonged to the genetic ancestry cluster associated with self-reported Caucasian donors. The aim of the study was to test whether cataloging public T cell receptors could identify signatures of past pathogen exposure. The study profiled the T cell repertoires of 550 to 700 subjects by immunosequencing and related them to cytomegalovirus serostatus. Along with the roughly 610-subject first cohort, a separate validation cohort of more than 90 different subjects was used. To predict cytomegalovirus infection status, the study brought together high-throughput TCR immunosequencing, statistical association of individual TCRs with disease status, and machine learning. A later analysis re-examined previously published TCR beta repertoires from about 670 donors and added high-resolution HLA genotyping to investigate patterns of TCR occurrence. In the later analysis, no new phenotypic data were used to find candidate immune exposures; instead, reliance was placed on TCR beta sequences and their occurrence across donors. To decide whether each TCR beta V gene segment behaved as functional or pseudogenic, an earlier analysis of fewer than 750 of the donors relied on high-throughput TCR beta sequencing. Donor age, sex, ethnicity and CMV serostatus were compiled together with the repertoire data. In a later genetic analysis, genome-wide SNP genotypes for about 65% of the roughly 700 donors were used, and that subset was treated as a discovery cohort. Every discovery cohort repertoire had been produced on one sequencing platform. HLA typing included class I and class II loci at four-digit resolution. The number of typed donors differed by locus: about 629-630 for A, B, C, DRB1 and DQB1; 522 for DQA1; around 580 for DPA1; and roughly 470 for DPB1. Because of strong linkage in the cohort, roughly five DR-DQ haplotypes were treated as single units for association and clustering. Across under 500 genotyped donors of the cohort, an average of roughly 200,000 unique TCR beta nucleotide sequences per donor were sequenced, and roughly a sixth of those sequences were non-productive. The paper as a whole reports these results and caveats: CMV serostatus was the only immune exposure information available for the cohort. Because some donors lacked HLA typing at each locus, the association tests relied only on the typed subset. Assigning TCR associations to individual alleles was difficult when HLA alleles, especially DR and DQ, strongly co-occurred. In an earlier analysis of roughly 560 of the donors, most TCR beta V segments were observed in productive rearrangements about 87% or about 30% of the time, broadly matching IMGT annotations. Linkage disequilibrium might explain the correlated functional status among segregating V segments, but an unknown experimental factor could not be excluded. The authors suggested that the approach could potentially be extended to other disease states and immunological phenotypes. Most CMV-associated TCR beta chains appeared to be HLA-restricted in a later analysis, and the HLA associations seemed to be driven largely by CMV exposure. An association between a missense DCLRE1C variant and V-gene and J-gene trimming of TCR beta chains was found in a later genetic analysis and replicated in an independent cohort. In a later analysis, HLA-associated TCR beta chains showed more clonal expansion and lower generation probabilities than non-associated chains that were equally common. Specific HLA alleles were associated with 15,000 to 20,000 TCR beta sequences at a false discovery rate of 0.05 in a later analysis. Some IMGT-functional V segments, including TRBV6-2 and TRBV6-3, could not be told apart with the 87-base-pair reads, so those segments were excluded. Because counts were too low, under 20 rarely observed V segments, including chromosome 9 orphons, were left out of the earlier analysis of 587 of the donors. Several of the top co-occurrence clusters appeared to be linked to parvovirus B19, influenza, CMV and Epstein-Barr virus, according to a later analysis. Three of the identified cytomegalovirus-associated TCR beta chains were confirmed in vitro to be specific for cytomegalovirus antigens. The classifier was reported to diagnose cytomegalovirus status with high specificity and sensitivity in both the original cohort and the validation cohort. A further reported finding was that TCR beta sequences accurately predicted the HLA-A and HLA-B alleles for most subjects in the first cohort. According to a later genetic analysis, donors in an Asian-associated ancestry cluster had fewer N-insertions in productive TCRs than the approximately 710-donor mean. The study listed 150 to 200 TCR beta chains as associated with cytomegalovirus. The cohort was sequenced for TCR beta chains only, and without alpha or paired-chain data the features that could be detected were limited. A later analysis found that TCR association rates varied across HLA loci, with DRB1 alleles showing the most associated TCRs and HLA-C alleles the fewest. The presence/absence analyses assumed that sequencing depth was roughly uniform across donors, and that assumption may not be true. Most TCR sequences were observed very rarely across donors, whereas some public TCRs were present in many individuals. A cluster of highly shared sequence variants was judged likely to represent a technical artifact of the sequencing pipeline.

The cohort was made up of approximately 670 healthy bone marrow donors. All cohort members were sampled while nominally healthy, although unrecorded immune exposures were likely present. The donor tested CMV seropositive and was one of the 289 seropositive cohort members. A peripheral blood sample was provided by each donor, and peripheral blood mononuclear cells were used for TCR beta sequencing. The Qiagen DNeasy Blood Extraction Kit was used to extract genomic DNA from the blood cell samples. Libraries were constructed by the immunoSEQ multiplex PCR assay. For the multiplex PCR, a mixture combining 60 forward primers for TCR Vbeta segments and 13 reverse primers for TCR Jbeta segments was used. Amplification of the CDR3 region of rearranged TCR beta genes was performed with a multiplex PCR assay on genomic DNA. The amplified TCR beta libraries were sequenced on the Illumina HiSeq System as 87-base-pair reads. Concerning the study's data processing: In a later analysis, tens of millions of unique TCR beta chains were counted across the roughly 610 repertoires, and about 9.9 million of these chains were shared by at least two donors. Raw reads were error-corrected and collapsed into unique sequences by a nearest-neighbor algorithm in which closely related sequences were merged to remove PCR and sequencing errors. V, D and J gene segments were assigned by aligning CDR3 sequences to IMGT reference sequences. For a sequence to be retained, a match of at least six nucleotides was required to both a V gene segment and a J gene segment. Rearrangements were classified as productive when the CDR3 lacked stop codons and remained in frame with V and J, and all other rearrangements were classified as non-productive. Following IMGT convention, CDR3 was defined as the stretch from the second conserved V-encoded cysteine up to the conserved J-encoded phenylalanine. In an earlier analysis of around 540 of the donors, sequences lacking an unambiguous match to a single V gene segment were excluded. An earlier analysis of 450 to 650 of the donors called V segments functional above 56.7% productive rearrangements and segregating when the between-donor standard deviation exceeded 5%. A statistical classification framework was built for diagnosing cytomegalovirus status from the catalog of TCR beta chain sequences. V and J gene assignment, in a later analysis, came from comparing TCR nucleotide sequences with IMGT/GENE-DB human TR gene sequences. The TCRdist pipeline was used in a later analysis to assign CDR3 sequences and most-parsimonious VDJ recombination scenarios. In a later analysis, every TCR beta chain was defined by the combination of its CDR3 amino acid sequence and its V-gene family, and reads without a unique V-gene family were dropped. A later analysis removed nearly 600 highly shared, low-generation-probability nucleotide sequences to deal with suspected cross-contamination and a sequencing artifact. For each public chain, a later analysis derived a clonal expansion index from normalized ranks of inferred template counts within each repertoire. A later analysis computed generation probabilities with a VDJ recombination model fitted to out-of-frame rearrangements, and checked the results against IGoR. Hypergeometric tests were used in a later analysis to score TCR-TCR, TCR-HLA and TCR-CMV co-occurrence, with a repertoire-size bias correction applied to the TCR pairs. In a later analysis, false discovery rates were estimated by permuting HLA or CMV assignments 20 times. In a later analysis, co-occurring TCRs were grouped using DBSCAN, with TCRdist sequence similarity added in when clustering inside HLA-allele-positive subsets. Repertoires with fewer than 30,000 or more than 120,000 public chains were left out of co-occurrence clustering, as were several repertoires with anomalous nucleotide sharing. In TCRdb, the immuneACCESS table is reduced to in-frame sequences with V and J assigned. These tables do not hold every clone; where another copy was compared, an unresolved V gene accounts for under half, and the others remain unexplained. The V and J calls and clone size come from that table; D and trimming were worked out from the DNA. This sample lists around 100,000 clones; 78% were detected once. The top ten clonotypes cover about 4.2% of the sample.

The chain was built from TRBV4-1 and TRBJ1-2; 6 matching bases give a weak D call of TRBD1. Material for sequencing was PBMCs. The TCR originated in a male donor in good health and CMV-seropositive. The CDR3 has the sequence CASSQDRAGAQDYGYTF. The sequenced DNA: TGCGCCAGCAGCCAAGATCGGGCGGGGGCGCAGGACTATGGCTACACCTTC.